The clone carrying this T cell receptor beta chain was seen many times. The data were produced by immunoSEQ multiplex PCR, yet TCRdb's version contains in-frame clones alone and is incomplete. Here the sample spans 110,000 to 150,000 clones, around four fifths being singletons. This sample is part of a study of blood T cell repertoires in COVID-19. The CDR3 contains 16 residues. The germline gives CDR1 SNHLY, CDR2 FYNNEI. V gave up 7 bases and J gave up 0 bases; unmatched junction bases: 9. The specimen sequenced was PBMCs or T cells enriched from blood (not recorded which). The sequence was collected from a woman aged 45-60 years who had recovered from COVID-19. This chain joins TRBV2 and TRBJ1-5; 7 bases align to TRBD1. The CDR3 region has the DNA TGTGCCAGCACTGGTCTCGGGACAGTTAGCAATCAGCCCCAGCATTTT. Protein: CASTGLGTVSNQPQHF.